Below, 27 T cell receptor beta chains from the same sample are listed, as sequenced in a study of T cells in Graves' hyperthyroidism and ophthalmopathy (dated by TCRdb to the late 2010s). Library generation was performed with multiplex PCR. The reads were generated on an Illumina HiSeq 2000. TCR beta CDR3 regions were amplified from RNA transcripts. The TCR CDR3 was subjected to a first round of RT-PCR using the HTBI primer set and the Qiagen OneStep RT-PCR kit. Using fastp at Q25 and MiXCR, TCRdb reprocessed the public reads and kept productive beta chains. Rows are combined by CDR3 protein, so each entry shows the most common genes and DNA. This sample lists approximately 530,000 distinct CDR3 sequences; around 17% were detected once. Under 20% of the sample comes from the top ten. Sequenced material: blood. The receptors derive from a woman between 18 and 29 years old with Graves' hyperthyroidism.

The table lists this clonotype with a few counts. The V and J genes are TRBV11-2 and TRBJ1-2; no clear D. The CDR3 has 12 residues. CDR1 is SGHAT, CDR2 FQNNGV, per germline. Trimming left V 3 bases short and J 1 base short, with 3 bases between. CDR3: CASSFVNYGYTF. In nucleotides, the CDR3 is TGTGCCAGCAGCTTCGTTAACTATGGCTACACCTTC.

This clonotype has at least ten counts. The chain uses TRBV5-1 and TRBJ2-1; D is undetermined. The CDR3 totals 16 residues. Trimming took off 5 bases at V and 0 bases at J, with 15 bases between the two ends. Germline V lookup: CDR1 SGHRS, CDR2 YFSETQ. This chain's CDR3 is CASRLASERSYNEQFF. The CDR3, as DNA: TGCGCCAGCAGACTGGCTTCGGAGCGCTCCTACAATGAGCAGTTCTTC.

This clonotype was observed many times. The genes are TRBV2 and TRBJ1-2, with D perhaps TRBD1 (5 bases). Looked up from germline, CDR1 is SNHLY and CDR2 is FYNNEI. The V and J ends lost 3 bases and 4 bases respectively, with 9 bases between them. This CDR3 is 13 amino acids long. The CDR3 bases are TGTGCCAGCAGTGATTCTAGGGGCTATGGCTACACCTTC. It yields the protein CASSDSRGYGYTF.

The rearrangement joins TRBV28 to TRBJ2-7; 14 nucleotides match TRBD2. V lost 4 bases to trimming and J lost 5 bases; unmatched junction nucleotides: 13. The CDR3 has 18 residues. Germline-derived CDR1 and CDR2 are MDHEN and SYDVKM. The CDR3: CASSSLRLAGGQLHEQYF. The CDR3 DNA is TGTGCCAGCAGTTCGTTACGACTAGCGGGAGGGCAGTTGCACGAGCAGTACTTC. The full variable domain, with the rest looked up from reference TRBV28 and TRBJ2-7, is DVKVTQSSRYLVKRTGEKVFLECVQDMDHENMFWYRQDPGLGLRLIYFSYDVKMKEKGDIPEGYSVSREKKERFSLILESASTNQTSMYLCASSSLRLAGGQLHEQYFGPGTRLTVT.

In this sample, this clonotype turned up a few times. This rearrangement joins TRBV6-1 to TRBJ2-7; 9 bases agree with TRBD1. This CDR3 comprises 14 residues. CDR1 MNHNS and CDR2 SASEGT come from the germline V gene. Germline trimming cut 7 bases from V and 3 bases from J; bases unmatched to any gene: 7. CDR3: CASTPGTGIYEQYF. The CDR3 DNA follows: TGTGCCAGCACCCCCGGGACAGGGATCTACGAGCAGTACTTC.

In this sample, this clonotype turned up a few times. The J gene is TRBJ2-7, the V gene TRBV7-2; 9 bases are shared with TRBD2. CDR1 is SGHTA and CDR2 is FQGNSA in the germline V gene. This CDR3 spans 14 amino acids. Trimming at V came to 4 bases and at J to 6 bases, leaving 7 bases not matched to a gene. Here the CDR3 reads CASSSRGGLAEQYF. CDR3 nucleotides: TGTGCCAGCAGCTCGCGGGGGGGCCTGGCCGAGCAGTACTTC.

This clonotype has a handful of counts. The chain uses TRBV20-1 and TRBJ2-5; tentative D call: TRBD2 (6 bases). Germline values: CDR1 DFQATT, CDR2 SNEGSKA (reference sequence). The CDR3 covers 12 residues. Trimming shortened V by 6 bases and J by 4 bases, and 12 bases separated the two germline ends. CDR3 region: CSAGGPGETQYF. The CDR3 coding sequence is TGCAGTGCCGGAGGGCCGGGAGAGACCCAGTACTTC.

This clonotype appeared a few times. This chain connects TRBV14 to TRBJ2-7; 8 bases map to TRBD2. Trimming took 2 bases from V and 0 from J; bases not matched to a gene: 3. CDR3 length: 15 amino acids. CDR1 and CDR2 from the germline V gene are SGHDN and FVKESK. In nucleotides, the CDR3 is TGTGCCAGCAGCCAATTAGCGGGGCGCTCCTACGAGCAGTACTTC. Protein sequence: CASSQLAGRSYEQYF.

This rearrangement joins TRBV4-2 to TRBJ1-2; perhaps TRBD1 as D (6 bases). CDR1 is LGHNA and CDR2 is YNFKEQ in the germline V gene. The CDR3 extends over 14 amino acids. V dropped 1 base and J dropped 7 bases, with 13 bases sitting between them. CDR3 residues: CASSQVAGAGGYTF. CDR3 in DNA: TGTGCCAGCAGCCAAGTGGCGGGGGCGGGTGGCTACACCTTC.

The rearrangement links TRBV5-1 to TRBJ2-1; 16 bases match TRBD2. Germline lookup yields CDR1 SGHRS and CDR2 YFSETQ. The CDR3 totals 17 residues. V shed 3 bases, J shed 7 bases, and the junction held 7 bases outside the gene matches. CDR3 nucleotides: TGCGCCAGCAGCTCAGGGACTAGCGGGAGGGCCTGGAATGAGCAGTTCTTC. Protein: CASSSGTSGRAWNEQFF.

The table lists this clonotype with many counts. This chain uses TRBV29-1 with TRBJ1-1; 7 bases map to TRBD1. V gave up 7 bases and J gave up 5 bases; unmatched junction bases: 7. Germline CDR1 SQVTM, CDR2 ANQGSEA. CDR3 length equals 12 residues. This CDR3 reads CSAVGTATEAFF. CDR3 nucleotide sequence: TGCAGCGCCGTAGGGACAGCGACTGAAGCTTTCTTT. Full variable domain (missing parts from reference TRBV29-1 and TRBJ1-1): SAVISQKPSRDICQRGTSLTIQCQVDSQVTMMFWYRQQPGQSLTLIATANQGSEATYESGFVIDKFPISRPNLTFSTLTVSNMSPEDSSIYLCSAVGTATEAFFGQGTRLTVV.

This clonotype was seen ten or more times. The chain employs TRBV20-1 and TRBJ2-7, with 10 bases that match TRBD1. V gave up 3 bases and J gave up 4 bases; unmatched junction bases: 9. This CDR3 region has 15 residues. Germline CDR1 and CDR2: DFQATT and SNEGSKA (reference sequence). The DNA for the CDR3 is TGCAGTGCTAGGCTCCGGGACAGGGGAATATACGAGCAGTACTTC. Its translation is CSARLRDRGIYEQYF.

V usage is TRBV20-1 and J usage is TRBJ2-1; TRBD2 aligns across 10 bases. The ends lost 3 bases at V and 6 bases at J; junction bases unmatched: 17. CDR1 is DFQATT and CDR2 is SNEGSKA in the germline V gene (reference sequence). There are 18 residues in the CDR3. The CDR3 coding sequence is TGCAGTGCTAGGGGGCCCTTGAGAGCGGGGGGGCGTGGCAATGAGCAGTTCTTC. Encoded protein: CSARGPLRAGGRGNEQFF.

The chain couples TRBV10-3 to TRBJ2-4; TRBD1 aligns across 8 bases. The germline V gene encodes CDR1 ENHRY and CDR2 SYGVKD. Losses at the gene ends were 7 bases for V and 9 bases for J; bases not matched to a gene: 8. This CDR3 is 13 amino acids long. The CDR3: CAITDRVESIQYF. The CDR3 DNA sequence: TGTGCCATCACGGACAGGGTCGAGAGCATTCAGTACTTC.

This clonotype was detected only a few times. The V and J genes are TRBV7-9 and TRBJ2-3, with TRBD2 matching over 11 bases. This CDR3 has 15 residues. V gave up 6 bases and J gave up 4 bases; unmatched junction bases: 6. Germline CDR1 is SEHNR and CDR2 is FQNEAQ (reference sequence). As DNA, the CDR3 is TGTGCCAGCAGTTCTAGCGGGAGGTGGGCAGATACGCAGTATTTT. Encoded protein: CASSSSGRWADTQYF.

There are many counts of this clonotype. The chain joins TRBV28 to TRBJ2-6; 8 bases match TRBD1. V shed 10 bases, J shed 2 bases, and the junction held 10 bases outside the gene matches. Germline V CDR1 and CDR2: MDHEN, SYDVKM. This CDR3 contains 16 residues. The chain's CDR3 is CATQTGGTPGANVLTF. Here the CDR3 DNA reads TGTGCCACCCAAACAGGGGGGACGCCTGGGGCCAACGTCCTGACTTTC.

This chain connects TRBV29-1 to TRBJ2-7, with D possibly being TRBD2 (5 bases). Trimming took 4 bases from V and 6 from J, leaving 13 bases between them. CDR1 is SQVTM, CDR2 ANQGSEA, per germline. CDR3 length: 12 residues. As DNA, the CDR3 is TGCAGCGTTGGGAACTTAGGAGGCGAGCAGTACTTC. Encoded protein: CSVGNLGGEQYF.

The rearrangement uses TRBV13 and TRBJ1-2; 7 bases are a match to TRBD1. Germline values: CDR1 PRHDT, CDR2 FYEKMQ (reference sequence). The CDR3 is made up of 16 amino acids. The V gene end was trimmed by 2 bases and the J gene end by 2 bases; junction bases not matched to a gene: 8. The CDR3 bases are TGTGCCAGCAGCTTATCGGCCAGGGGGGCAAACTATGGCTACACCTTC. This codes for CASSLSARGANYGYTF.

Turning to this clonotype: A much larger clonotype is one base distant, so this may be a read error. The rearrangement uses TRBV7-6 and TRBJ2-1, with D uncertain. Near its end, the DNA agrees better with TRBJ2-7, so the J call may be wrong. CDR3 length: 16 residues. Per the germline V gene, CDR1 is SGHVS and CDR2 is FNYEAQ. The CDR3 DNA reads TGTGCCAGCAGCTTAGCGGACGTTGTCTCCTACAATGAGCAGTACTTC. Protein sequence: CASSLADVVSYNEQYF.

The rearrangement links TRBV10-3 to TRBJ2-7; TRBD1 matches at 7 bases. The V and J ends lost 6 bases and 3 bases, in that order; junction bases with no gene match: 2. The CDR3 has 12 residues. CDR1 is ENHRY, CDR2 SYGVKD, per germline. The CDR3 nucleotides are TGTGCCATCAGGGACAGGAACTACGAGCAGTACTTC. Residues: CAIRDRNYEQYF.

This clonotype has ten or more counts. The chain joins TRBV20-1 to TRBJ2-3, with D possibly being TRBD1 or TRBD2 (5 bases each). This CDR3 has 13 residues. Per the germline V gene, CDR1 is DFQATT and CDR2 is SNEGSKA (reference sequence). Trimming removed 5 bases at V and 2 bases at J, with 11 bases between. The DNA for the CDR3 is TGCAGTGCTGACTGGGGGAACACAGATACGCAGTATTTT. Encoded protein: CSADWGNTDTQYF.

This clonotype was detected ten times or more. The V and J genes are TRBV7-3 and TRBJ2-3; D unclear. Trimming took off 5 bases at V and 7 bases at J, with 19 bases between the two ends. Looked up from germline, CDR1 is SGHTA and CDR2 is FQGTGA. This CDR3 region has 15 residues. CDR3 sequence (DNA): TGTGCCAGCAGCCAAAGCAGCTCCCCCGCGAATACGCAGTATTTT. Translation: CASSQSSSPANTQYF.

This clonotype was observed at least ten times. The J gene is TRBJ2-3, the V gene TRBV2, with TRBD1 identical over 10 bases. The V gene's germline CDR1 is SNHLY and CDR2 FYNNEI. This CDR3 is 15 amino acids long. V dropped 5 bases and J dropped 6; count of bases not matched to a gene: 8. In DNA form, the CDR3 reads TGTGCCAGCAGTAGACGGGACAGGGGCTATGATACGCAGTATTTT. It encodes CASSRRDRGYDTQYF.

The table lists this clonotype with many counts. The gene calls are TRBV9 and TRBJ2-4, with 7 positions matching TRBD1. The CDR3 contains 14 residues. The germline V gene has CDR1 SGDLS and CDR2 YYNGEE. The V gene end was trimmed by 4 bases and the J gene end by 7 bases; junction bases not matched to a gene: 8. The CDR3 region has the DNA TGTGCCAGCAGCCCCCCTACGACAGGGAACATTCAGTACTTC. Residues: CASSPPTTGNIQYF.

The V gene is TRBV11-2, the J gene TRBJ2-5; no clear D. CDR3 length: 11 residues. V was cut by 5 bases and J by 7 bases, with 8 bases left in between. The germline gives CDR1 SGHAT, CDR2 FQNNGV. CDR3 nucleotides: TGTGCCAGCAGCAATAAGGTGACCCAGTACTTC. It yields the protein CASSNKVTQYF.

V usage is TRBV4-2 and J usage is TRBJ2-3, with D possibly TRBD1 on 5 matching bases. Germline values: CDR1 LGHNA, CDR2 YNFKEQ. V was clipped by 4 bases and J by 0 bases, with 20 bases between them. The CDR3 runs to 18 residues. CDR3 sequence reads: CASSRVGRSEWSTDTQYF. The CDR3 coding sequence is TGTGCCAGCAGCCGAGTGGGGCGGAGCGAGTGGAGCACAGATACGCAGTATTTT.

This clonotype was recorded many times. This sequence joins TRBV20-1 and TRBJ1-6; D is unclear. Germline CDR1 DFQATT, CDR2 SNEGSKA (reference sequence). Trimming took 8 bases from V and 8 from J, leaving 13 bases between them. The CDR3 has 12 amino acids. In DNA, the CDR3 is TGCAGTACCCGAAGTCAGGATTCACCCCTCCACTTT. Translation: CSTRSQDSPLHF.